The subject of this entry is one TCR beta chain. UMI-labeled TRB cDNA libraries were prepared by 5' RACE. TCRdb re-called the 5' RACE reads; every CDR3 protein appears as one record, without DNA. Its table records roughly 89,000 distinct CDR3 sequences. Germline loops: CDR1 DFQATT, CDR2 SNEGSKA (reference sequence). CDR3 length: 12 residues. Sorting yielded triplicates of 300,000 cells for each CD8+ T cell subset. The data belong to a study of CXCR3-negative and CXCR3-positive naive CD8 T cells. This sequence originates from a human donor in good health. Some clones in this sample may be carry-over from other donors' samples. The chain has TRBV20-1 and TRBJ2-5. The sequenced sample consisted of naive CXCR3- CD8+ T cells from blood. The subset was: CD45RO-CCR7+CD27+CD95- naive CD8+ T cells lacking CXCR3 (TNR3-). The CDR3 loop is CSATRAQETQYF.